A single sample is the source of the 26 T cell receptor beta chains below, sequenced in a study of tumor-infiltrating lymphocytes in localized non-small cell lung cancer. Generated by immunoSEQ multiplex PCR, the TCRdb table keeps only in-frame clones and is missing some. Of roughly 12,000 clones listed, 80% to 85% were seen once; the top ten hold 10% to 15%. Sequencing was carried out using uninvolved lung tissue not adjacent to the tumor. These receptors were taken from a human donor with non-small cell lung cancer.

This chain joins TRBV7-2 and TRBJ1-2; 9 nucleotides align to TRBD1. From germline, CDR1 is SGHTA and CDR2 FQGNSA. This CDR3 contains 14 residues. With V trimmed by 4 bases and J by 8 bases, 8 bases remained unmatched. The CDR3 coding sequence is TGTGCCAGCAGCTCCCAGGGGACAGGGAACGGCTACACCTTC. Protein product: CASSSQGTGNGYTF.

This clone has just a few counts. The chain employs TRBV6-1 and TRBJ1-4; D might be TRBD1 (6 bases). The germline V and J ends were trimmed by 2 bases and 4 bases, with 11 bases remaining between them. CDR3 length equals 15 residues. Germline V CDR1 and CDR2: MNHNS, SASEGT. For the CDR3, the DNA is TGTGCCAGCAGTGAAACGACAGGAGGTAATGAAAAACTGTTTTTT. This sequence encodes CASSETTGGNEKLFF.

V gene TRBV7-8 combines with J gene TRBJ2-2; D remains unclear. The CDR3 spans 11 residues. Germline V CDR1 and CDR2: SGHVS, FQNEAQ. V was clipped by 1 base and J by 9 bases, with 3 bases between them. This chain's CDR3 is CASSLGRELFF. The CDR3 DNA sequence: TGTGCCAGCAGCTTAGGACGGGAGCTGTTTTTT.

V and J are TRBV10-1 and TRBJ2-3; possibly TRBD1 or TRBD2 for D (5 bases each). V lost 6 bases and J lost 8, with 18 bases in between. Germline loops: CDR1 WNHNN, CDR2 SYGVQD (reference sequence). CDR3 length: 14 residues. The CDR3 spells CASSNRDVGGTQYF. CDR3 nucleotide sequence: TGCGCCAGCAGCAACCGGGACGTCGGAGGTACGCAGTATTTT.

V gene TRBV6-5 combines with J gene TRBJ1-6; D is possibly TRBD1 (6 bases). Germline V CDR1 and CDR2: MNHEY, SVGAGI. Trimming left V 0 bases short and J 7 bases short, with 10 bases between. CDR3 length equals 15 residues. The CDR3 sequence is CASSYSIQGNSPLHF. The CDR3 bases are TGTGCCAGCAGTTACTCGATTCAGGGGAATTCACCCCTCCACTTT.

The chain combines TRBV9 with TRBJ1-2; unclear D gene. From germline, CDR1 is SGDLS and CDR2 YYNGEE. This CDR3 has 11 amino acids. The ends were cut back, 0 bases at V and 10 bases at J, with 7 bases in the middle. The CDR3 loop reads CASSVGSNYTF. CDR3 coding DNA: TGTGCCAGCAGCGTAGGCTCCAACTACACCTTC.

J is TRBJ2-3 and V is TRBV19; D is perhaps TRBD1 (5 bases). The CDR3 runs 16 residues. V was clipped by 3 bases and J by 2 bases, with 15 bases between them. Germline loops: CDR1 LNHDA, CDR2 SQIVND (reference sequence). The DNA for the CDR3 is TGTGCCAGTAGTATCTCCCCCAGGGCTCACACAGATACGCAGTATTTT. This translates into CASSISPRAHTDTQYF.

The chain couples TRBV7-2 to TRBJ2-2; D unclear. The germline V gene encodes CDR1 SGHTA and CDR2 FQGNSA. Trimming took off 5 bases at V and 7 bases at J, with 8 bases between the two ends. There are 12 residues in the CDR3. CDR3 sequence: CASSNQIGELFF. The CDR3 DNA reads as TGTGCCAGCAGCAATCAAATCGGGGAGCTGTTTTTT. Complete variable domain (other parts from reference TRBV7-2 and TRBJ2-2): GAGVSQSPSNKVTEKGKDVELRCDPISGHTALYWYRQSLGQGLEFLIYFQGNSAPDKSGLPSDRFSAERTGGSVSTLTIQRTQQEDSAVYLCASSNQIGELFFGEGSRLTVL.

This sequence joins TRBV6-1 and TRBJ2-2; D not certain. This CDR3 contains 15 residues. Germline CDR1 MNHNS, CDR2 SASEGT. The V gene lost 7 bases and the J gene lost 5 bases, with 17 bases spanning the gap. As DNA, the CDR3 is TGTGCCAGCACCCGTTCCCCAGATCTTACCGGGGAGCTGTTTTTT. Translated, it gives CASTRSPDLTGELFF.

This sequence joins TRBV15 and TRBJ2-7; perhaps TRBD2 as D (6 bases). V lost 2 bases and J 5 bases, leaving 16 bases between the germline ends. Germline loops: CDR1 LNHNV, CDR2 YYDKDF (reference sequence). The CDR3 is made up of 15 amino acids. CDR3 in DNA: TGTGCCACCAGCAGACGGGACGGGGGAACGGACGAGCAGTACTTC. This sequence encodes CATSRRDGGTDEQYF. Drawing the rest from reference TRBV15 and TRBJ2-7, the complete variable domain is DAMVIQNPRYQVTQFGKPVTLSCSQTLNHNVMYWYQQKSSQAPKLLFHYYDKDFNNEADTPDNFQSRRPNTSFCFLDIRSPGLGDTAMYLCATSRRDGGTDEQYFGPGTRLTVT.

V gene TRBV11-2 combines with J gene TRBJ1-6, with TRBD1 matching over 7 bases. Trimming removed 5 bases from V and 7 bases from J; junction bases left unmatched: 8. Germline CDR1 SGHAT, CDR2 FQNNGV. The length of the CDR3 is 15 residues. The CDR3, as DNA: TGTGCCAGCAGCCAAACCCGACAGGGAAATTCACCCCTCCACTTT. Residues: CASSQTRQGNSPLHF.

The chain recombines TRBV6-5 with TRBJ2-3; D possibly corresponds to TRBD2 (5 bases). This CDR3 region has 15 residues. The V end was cut by 0 bases, the J end by 8 bases, with 15 bases between. Germline CDR1 is MNHEY and CDR2 is SVGAGI. The CDR3 loop reads CASSYSWTDRFTQYF. In DNA form, the CDR3 reads TGTGCCAGCAGTTACTCATGGACTGATCGGTTTACGCAGTATTTT.

This sequence joins TRBV30 and TRBJ1-2; D gene unclear. The CDR3 loop spans 12 amino acids. Deletions cut 5 bases from V and 5 bases from J, with 12 bases between. Germline V lookup: CDR1 GTSNPN, CDR2 SVGIG (reference sequence). The CDR3 DNA reads as TGTGCCTGGGGAATCTGGGGTTATGGCTACACCTTC. This translates into CAWGIWGYGYTF. The whole variable domain, filled in from reference TRBV30 and TRBJ1-2, reads SQTIHQWPATLVQPVGSPLSLECTVEGTSNPNLYWYRQAAGRGLQLLFYSVGIGQISSEVPQNLSASRPQDRQFILSSKKLLLSDSGFYLCAWGIWGYGYTFGSGTRLTVV.

The sample holds one count of this clone. CDR3 amino acids: CASSEWGGGTIGYTF. The CDR3 DNA is TGTGCCAGCAGTGAATGGGGAGGAGGTACTATTGGCTACACCTTC. The V call is TRBV25-1, the J call TRBJ1-2, with D uncertain. The germline CDR1 and CDR2 sequences are MGHDK and SYGVNS. There are 15 residues in the CDR3. V dropped 1 base and J dropped 7 bases, with 16 bases sitting between them.

CDR3 nucleotide sequence: TGCGCCAGCAGCTTGGGGGACCCTGGTTACGAGCAGTACTTC. Its translation: CASSLGDPGYEQYF. The rearrangement uses TRBV5-1 and TRBJ2-7; D may match TRBD1 or TRBD2 (5 bases each). CDR1 is SGHRS, CDR2 YFSETQ, per germline. The CDR3 is 14 amino acids. Trimming took off 0 bases at V and 4 bases at J, with 11 bases between the two ends.

The chain recombines TRBV6-5 with TRBJ1-2; unclear D gene. The CDR3 sequence is 11 residues long. CDR1 and CDR2 from the germline V gene are MNHEY and SVGAGI. With 5 bases removed from V and 7 bases from J, the gap between germline ends came to 8 bases. CDR3 sequence reads: CASSEGFGYTF. The CDR3 coding sequence is TGTGCCAGCAGTGAAGGATTTGGCTACACCTTC.

The chain joins TRBV7-2 to TRBJ2-7; tentative D call: TRBD1 (6 bases). CDR1 is SGHTA and CDR2 is FQGNSA in the germline V gene. V was shortened by 3 bases and J by 4 bases, with 13 bases between the two germline ends. CDR3 length: 14 residues. The CDR3 DNA is TGTGCCAGCAGCTTCTTGACAGGCCAATACGAGCAGTACTTC. It codes for CASSFLTGQYEQYF. The full variable domain, rest sourced from reference TRBV7-2 and TRBJ2-7, is GAGVSQSPSNKVTEKGKDVELRCDPISGHTALYWYRQSLGQGLEFLIYFQGNSAPDKSGLPSDRFSAERTGGSVSTLTIQRTQQEDSAVYLCASSFLTGQYEQYFGPGTRLTVT.

The chain uses TRBV6-1 and TRBJ2-3; 8 positions match TRBD2. V lost 7 bases to trimming and J lost 2 bases; unmatched junction nucleotides: 5. This CDR3 has 14 residues. Germline V gene data show CDR1 as MNHNS and CDR2 as SASEGT. The DNA of the CDR3 is TGTGCCAGCACCATTAGCGGGATCACAGATACGCAGTATTTT. Amino acid sequence: CASTISGITDTQYF.

This clone was observed once. The chain combines TRBV2 with TRBJ1-1; TRBD1 might be the D (5 bases). The CDR3 sequence is 14 residues long. V shed 6 bases and J shed 0 bases, with 11 bases lying between them. Per germline, CDR1 SNHLY and CDR2 FYNNEI. CDR3 sequence: CASRGDGLNTEAFF. CDR3 in DNA: TGTGCCAGCAGGGGGGACGGATTGAACACTGAAGCTTTCTTT.

The CDR3 loop reads CASSPSGQGTVDTEAFF. The CDR3 region has the DNA TGCGCCAGCAGCCCTTCCGGACAGGGGACGGTTGACACTGAAGCTTTCTTT. The chain recombines TRBV4-1 with TRBJ1-1, with 9 bases that match TRBD1. The CDR3 is 17 residues long. Germline CDR1 MGHRA, CDR2 YSYEKL. The ends lost 4 bases at V and 3 bases at J; junction bases unmatched: 12.

CDR3 in DNA: TGTGCCACCACAGGACCCGATACGCAGTATTTT. It is translated as CATTGPDTQYF. V gene TRBV5-5 combines with J gene TRBJ2-3; D may be TRBD1 (5 bases). CDR1 is SGHKS, CDR2 YYEKEE, per germline (reference sequence). The germline V and J ends were trimmed by 9 bases and 6 bases, with 11 bases remaining between them. The CDR3 runs to 11 residues.

This clone has just one count. The chain uses TRBV5-4 and TRBJ2-2, with D perhaps TRBD1 or TRBD2 (5 bases each). Germline loops: CDR1 SGHNT, CDR2 YYREEE (reference sequence). This CDR3 is built from 15 residues. Trimming removed 1 base from V and 4 bases from J, with 11 bases in between. The CDR3 coding sequence is TGTGCCAGCAGCTTGAGTCAGGGACCCACCGGGGAGCTGTTTTTT. This encodes CASSLSQGPTGELFF. Variable domain in full (rest from reference TRBV5-4 and TRBJ2-2): ETGVTQSPTHLIKTRGQQVTLRCSSQSGHNTVSWYQQALGQGPQFIFQYYREEENGRGNFPPRFSGLQFPNYSSELNVNALELDDSALYLCASSLSQGPTGELFFGEGSRLTVL.

CDR3: CASSLGGPLLYTDTQYF. Here the CDR3 DNA reads TGTGCCAGCAGCTTGGGGGGACCCCTACTTTACACAGATACGCAGTATTTT. This chain links TRBV7-2 with TRBJ2-3; D possibly corresponds to TRBD2 (6 bases). Germline-derived CDR1 and CDR2 are SGHTA and FQGNSA. The CDR3 length is 17 residues. Trimming took off 3 bases at V and 2 bases at J, with 18 bases between the two ends.

This clone is a singleton in its sample. The rearrangement uses TRBV7-1 and TRBJ2-3, with 10 bases aligning to TRBD2. TRBV7-1 is annotated as an ORF whose role is uncertain. The CDR3 sequence is 15 residues long. The ends lost 5 bases at V and 6 bases at J; junction bases unmatched: 8. CDR3 nucleotide sequence: TGTGCCAGCAGCAGCAGCGGGGGGGGCCGGGATACGCAGTATTTT. Translating it yields CASSSSGGGRDTQYF.

This clone was counted a single time. The chain is built from TRBV5-4 and TRBJ2-6; the match to TRBD1 covers 8 bases. The CDR3 has 16 amino acids. Germline CDR1 and CDR2: SGHNT and YYREEE (reference sequence). The ends lost 5 bases at V and 0 bases at J; junction bases unmatched: 4. CDR3 sequence (DNA): TGTGCCAGCAGGGACAGGGCCCTCTCTGGGGCCAACGTCCTGACTTTC. Translation: CASRDRALSGANVLTF. Filled out from reference TRBV5-4 and TRBJ2-6, the complete variable domain reads ETGVTQSPTHLIKTRGQQVTLRCSSQSGHNTVSWYQQALGQGPQFIFQYYREEENGRGNFPPRFSGLQFPNYSSELNVNALELDDSALYLCASRDRALSGANVLTFGAGSRLTVL.

The V and J genes are TRBV30 and TRBJ2-7; D is possibly TRBD2 (5 bases). CDR1 is GTSNPN, CDR2 SVGIG, per germline (reference sequence). V gave up 0 bases and J gave up 7 bases, with 13 bases separating them. This CDR3 region has 13 residues. The CDR3 nucleotides are TGTGCCTGGAGTGTACGGTTGGACTGGGAGCAGTACTTC. Its protein product is CAWSVRLDWEQYF.